This passage covers 25 T cell receptor beta chains from one sample sequenced in a study of Ad26.COV2.S vaccination and SARS-CoV-2 variants. Regarding treatment: about 20 received Ad26.COV2.S at low or high dose, single or two shots; several received placebo; per-sample allocation not given. Repertoires come from day 63 after the first vaccine or placebo injection. Produced via immunoSEQ multiplex PCR; TCRdb's table is partial and in-frame only. The table lists more than 400,000 clones, roughly 90% of them singletons. Sample: peripheral blood, taken in a trial of Ad26.COV2.S vaccine versus placebo. The source is a person between 18 and 65 years old who received the Ad26.COV2.S COVID-19 vaccine or a placebo.

The chain combines TRBV6-5 with TRBJ2-7, with 7 positions matching TRBD1. This CDR3 is built from 13 residues. CDR1 and CDR2 from the germline V gene are MNHEY and SVGAGI. V trimming: 7 bases; J trimming: 3 bases; junction bases outside the gene matches: 6. The CDR3, as DNA: TGTGCCAGCATGGCATCAGGGGGCTACGAGCAGTACTTC. It yields the protein CASMASGGYEQYF.

This clone came up once. CDR3 sequence: CSATGDNEQFF. CDR3 bases: TGCAGTGCGACAGGGGACAATGAGCAGTTCTTC. V is TRBV20-1 and J is TRBJ2-1, with TRBD1 matching 8 bases. CDR3 size: 11 residues. Germline V gene lookup returns CDR1 DFQATT and CDR2 SNEGSKA (reference sequence). J gave up 5 bases and V 6 bases, and 0 bases lay outside the gene matches.

This sequence joins TRBV14 and TRBJ1-6; D is perhaps TRBD1 (6 bases). This CDR3 region has 15 residues. CDR1 SGHDN and CDR2 FVKESK come from the germline V gene. V lost 0 bases and J 10 bases, leaving 13 bases between the germline ends. CDR3 bases: TGTGCCAGCAGCCAAGATTTCGGGGGCTACTCACCCCTCCACTTT. This translates into CASSQDFGGYSPLHF.

This chain links TRBV5-1 with TRBJ1-1; maybe TRBD1 (6 bases). The CDR3 is 15 amino acids. V lost 4 bases to trimming and J lost 7 bases, with 20 bases between them. CDR1 is SGHRS, CDR2 YFSETQ, per germline. The CDR3 sequence: CASSPRQGPWGEAFF. CDR3 bases: TGCGCCAGCAGCCCCAGGCAGGGGCCCTGGGGTGAAGCTTTCTTT.

V is TRBV19 and J is TRBJ2-5, with 7 bases identical to TRBD1. Germline loops: CDR1 LNHDA, CDR2 SQIVND (reference sequence). The CDR3 has 14 amino acids. J was trimmed by 0 bases and V by 7 bases; bases with no gene match: 5. The CDR3 spells CASKGTANQETQYF. CDR3 sequence (DNA): TGTGCCAGTAAGGGGACAGCTAACCAAGAGACCCAGTACTTC.

The rearrangement joins TRBV6-2 or TRBV6-3 to TRBJ2-1; D not certain. Deletions cut 0 bases from V and 0 bases from J, with 6 bases between. The CDR3 is made up of 15 amino acids. Germline-derived CDR1 and CDR2 are MNHEY and SVGEGT. CDR3 sequence: CASSYSWSSYNEQFF. In DNA form, the CDR3 reads TGTGCCAGCAGTTACTCTTGGAGCTCCTACAATGAGCAGTTCTTC.

This chain joins TRBV7-2 and TRBJ1-6; D uncertain. The germline V and J ends were trimmed by 4 bases and 6 bases, with 10 bases remaining between them. Germline CDR1 SGHTA, CDR2 FQGNSA. The CDR3 is 14 residues long. CDR3 DNA: TGTGCCAGCAGCTGGCAGGAGTTTAATTCACCCCTCCACTTT. It encodes CASSWQEFNSPLHF.

This chain links TRBV29-1 with TRBJ2-6; D unresolved. CDR3 length: 15 amino acids. CDR1 and CDR2 (germline): SQVTM, ANQGSEA. V was clipped by 5 bases and J by 2 bases, with 13 bases between them. The CDR3 sequence is CSVRLVSAGANVLTF. The CDR3 DNA reads as TGCAGCGTTCGGCTAGTTTCGGCTGGGGCCAACGTCCTGACTTTC.

The chain is built from TRBV19 and TRBJ2-1; 9 bases map to TRBD2. From germline, CDR1 is LNHDA and CDR2 SQIVND (reference sequence). The CDR3 consists of 13 residues. Unmatched junction bases numbered 6, after V lost 8 bases and J lost 7 bases. The CDR3 DNA is TGTGCCAGTTCCAGCGGGGGGACAAATGAGCAGTTCTTC. It codes for CASSSGGTNEQFF.

This chain uses TRBV21-1 with TRBJ1-3; TRBD1 reflects the table's D call only, with no check against the DNA. TRBV21-1 is deemed a pseudogene. There are 16 residues in the CDR3. The CDR3 protein is CASSKDRGSSGNTIYF. Here the CDR3 DNA reads TGTGCCAGCAGCAAAGACAGGGGCTCCTCTGGAAACACCATATATTTT.

This chain joins TRBV28 and TRBJ2-7; 8 bases agree with TRBD2. The CDR3 has 13 residues. The germline V gene encodes CDR1 MDHEN and CDR2 SYDVKM. V trimming: 7 bases; J trimming: 4 bases; junction bases outside the gene matches: 6. The CDR3, as DNA: TGTGCCAGCATCCCCGGGGGGGAATACGAGCAGTACTTC. Translating gives CASIPGGEYEQYF.

V and J are TRBV3-1 (or the pseudogene TRBV3-2) and TRBJ2-7; D is unclear. Germline CDR1 and CDR2: LGHDT and YNNKEL (reference sequence). There are 11 residues in the CDR3. The V gene lost 1 base and the J gene lost 6 bases, with 4 bases spanning the gap. CDR3 sequence: CASSQGVEQYF. Here the CDR3 DNA reads TGTGCCAGCAGCCAAGGAGTCGAGCAGTACTTC.

This chain links TRBV12-5 with TRBJ2-3; 9 bases line up with TRBD2. Unmatched junction bases numbered 2, after V lost 1 base and J lost 3 bases. The length of the CDR3 is 15 residues. Germline V lookup: CDR1 LGHNT, CDR2 FRNRAP. In DNA, the CDR3 is TGTGCTAGTGGTTTGGGACTAGCGGCAACAGATACGCAGTATTTT. Amino acid sequence: CASGLGLAATDTQYF.

The rearrangement uses TRBV3-1 (or the pseudogene TRBV3-2) and TRBJ1-2; D not resolved. The length of the CDR3 is 13 residues. Looked up from germline, CDR1 is LGHDT and CDR2 is YNNKEL (reference sequence). The V end lost 1 base, the J end lost 2 bases, and 5 bases lay between the germline ends. The CDR3 DNA sequence: TGTGCCAGCAGCCAAGCCCCCAACTATGGCTACACCTTC. This encodes CASSQAPNYGYTF.

The chain has TRBV9 and TRBJ2-7; TRBD1 agrees at 8 bases. The CDR3 covers 12 residues. V shed 7 bases, J shed 3 bases, and the junction held 3 bases outside the gene matches. Germline V CDR1 and CDR2: SGDLS, YYNGEE. CDR3 in amino acids: CASGTGGYEQYF. DNA for the CDR3: TGTGCCAGCGGGACAGGCGGCTACGAGCAGTACTTC.

The rearrangement uses TRBV18 and TRBJ1-3, with D unresolved. Germline-derived CDR1 and CDR2 are KGHSH and LQKENI. V was shortened by 2 bases and J by 0 bases, with 11 bases between the two germline ends. The CDR3 runs 16 residues. This CDR3 reads CASSPSRSISGNTIYF. In nucleotides, the CDR3 is TGTGCCAGCTCACCATCGCGGTCAATCTCTGGAAACACCATATATTTT.

This clone was detected only a few times. This sequence joins TRBV19 and TRBJ2-6, with no clear D. The CDR3 has 15 amino acids. Trimming removed 2 bases at V and 1 base at J, with 6 bases between. CDR1 LNHDA and CDR2 SQIVND come from the germline V gene (reference sequence). The CDR3 DNA reads TGTGCCAGTAGTATACCCCTGTCTGGGGCCAACGTCCTGACTTTC. Protein sequence: CASSIPLSGANVLTF.

This chain joins TRBV19 and TRBJ1-1; D may be TRBD1 (6 bases). The CDR3 sequence is 15 residues long. Germline loops: CDR1 LNHDA, CDR2 SQIVND (reference sequence). V was shortened by 5 bases and J by 0 bases, with 13 bases between the two germline ends. The CDR3 loop is CASSLGGKMNTEAFF. DNA of the CDR3: TGTGCCAGTAGTTTGGGGGGCAAAATGAACACTGAAGCTTTCTTT.

CDR3 coding DNA: TGTGCCAGCAGTCCAACTAGCGGGGGGCCCAATGAGCAGTTCTTC. It codes for CASSPTSGGPNEQFF. This sequence joins TRBV6-5 and TRBJ2-1; 12 bases are a match to TRBD2. Germline lookup yields CDR1 MNHEY and CDR2 SVGAGI. The CDR3 sequence is 15 residues long. J gave up 6 bases and V 5 bases, and 5 bases lay outside the gene matches.

The chain carries TRBV10-2 and TRBJ2-7; D gene ambiguous. V lost 0 bases and J 6 bases, leaving 15 bases between the germline ends. Germline-derived CDR1 and CDR2 are WSHSY and SAAADI. CDR3 length equals 15 residues. The CDR3 DNA is TGCGCCAGCAGTGAGTCGAGAACGGACCCAACCGAGCAGTACTTC. Amino acids: CASSESRTDPTEQYF.

The gene calls are TRBV12-5 and TRBJ1-2, with 8 nucleotides matching TRBD1. The trim removed 2 bases at V and 8 bases at J, leaving 10 bases unmatched. The CDR3 extends over 15 amino acids. CDR1 LGHNT and CDR2 FRNRAP come from the germline V gene. The CDR3 DNA follows: TGTGCTAGTGGTTTGCCCCCGACAGGGGCCGGGGGCTACACCTTC. Protein product: CASGLPPTGAGGYTF.

The rearrangement joins TRBV10-3 to TRBJ2-1, with D unclear. The germline V gene encodes CDR1 ENHRY and CDR2 SYGVKD. There are 12 residues in the CDR3. The V end was cut by 6 bases, the J end by 6 bases, with 9 bases between. The CDR3, as DNA: TGTGCCATCAGCGCCACCCTCAATGAGCAGTTCTTC. Translating it yields CAISATLNEQFF.

This clone came up a few times. V usage is TRBV6-1 and J usage is TRBJ1-5; weak D call: TRBD1 (6 bases). The V gene's germline CDR1 is MNHNS and CDR2 SASEGT. Trimming took 6 bases from V and 6 from J, leaving 18 bases between them. The CDR3 is 15 amino acids. CDR3 in amino acids: CASRINGQGRQPQHF. In nucleotides, the CDR3 is TGTGCCAGCAGGATTAACGGGCAGGGGCGTCAGCCCCAGCATTTT.

Written as DNA, the CDR3 is TGTGCCAGCAGTTTATCCTACGGTAGGGACAATTCACCCCTCCACTTT. It specifies CASSLSYGRDNSPLHF. This chain joins TRBV27 and TRBJ1-6; a weak D match, TRBD1 (5 bases). The CDR3 consists of 16 residues. V gave up 0 bases and J gave up 7 bases, with 13 bases separating them. CDR1 is MNHEY, CDR2 SMNVEV, per germline (reference sequence).

This sequence joins TRBV4-3 and TRBJ1-5; a possible D gene is TRBD1 (5 bases). V lost 0 bases, J lost 7 bases, and 10 bases lay in between. The CDR3 is 14 amino acids. Germline CDR1 reads LGHNA; CDR2 reads YSLEER. The CDR3 DNA sequence: TGCGCCAGCAGCCAAGATTGGGGCGGCCAGCCCCAGCATTTT. Protein sequence: CASSQDWGGQPQHF.